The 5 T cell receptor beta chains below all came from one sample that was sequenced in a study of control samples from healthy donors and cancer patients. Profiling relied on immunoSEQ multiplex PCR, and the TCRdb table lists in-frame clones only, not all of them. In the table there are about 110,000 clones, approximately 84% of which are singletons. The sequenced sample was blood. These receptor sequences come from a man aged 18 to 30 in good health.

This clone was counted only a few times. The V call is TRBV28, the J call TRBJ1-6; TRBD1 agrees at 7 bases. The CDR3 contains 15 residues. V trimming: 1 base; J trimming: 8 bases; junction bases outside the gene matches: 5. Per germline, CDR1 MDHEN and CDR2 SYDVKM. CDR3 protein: CASSLFSRGYSPLHF. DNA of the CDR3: TGTGCCAGCAGTTTATTCTCCAGGGGGTATTCACCCCTCCACTTT.

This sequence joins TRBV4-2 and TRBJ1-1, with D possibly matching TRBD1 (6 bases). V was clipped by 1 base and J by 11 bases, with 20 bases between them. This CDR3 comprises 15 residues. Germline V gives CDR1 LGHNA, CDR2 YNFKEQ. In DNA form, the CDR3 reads TGTGCCAGCAGCCAAGCCCAAAGGGGGGATTATTCGGCTTTCTTT. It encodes CASSQAQRGDYSAFF.

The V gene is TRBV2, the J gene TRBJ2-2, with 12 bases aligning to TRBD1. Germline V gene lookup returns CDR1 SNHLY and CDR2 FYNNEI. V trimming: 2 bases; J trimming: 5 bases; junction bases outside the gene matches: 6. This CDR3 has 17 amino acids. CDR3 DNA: TGTGCCAGCAGTGAATGGGACAGGGGGCAATCTACCGGGGAGCTGTTTTTT. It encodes CASSEWDRGQSTGELFF.

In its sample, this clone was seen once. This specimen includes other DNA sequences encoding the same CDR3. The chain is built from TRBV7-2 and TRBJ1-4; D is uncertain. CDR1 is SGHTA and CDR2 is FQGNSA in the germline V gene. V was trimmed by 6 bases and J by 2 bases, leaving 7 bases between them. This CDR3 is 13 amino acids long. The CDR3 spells CASSTGTNEKLFF. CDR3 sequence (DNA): TGTGCCAGCAGTACGGGGACTAATGAAAAACTGTTTTTT.

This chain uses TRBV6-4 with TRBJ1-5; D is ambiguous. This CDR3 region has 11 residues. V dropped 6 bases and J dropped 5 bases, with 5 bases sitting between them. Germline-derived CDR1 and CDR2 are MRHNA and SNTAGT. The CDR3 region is CASRIDQPQHF. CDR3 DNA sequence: TGTGCCAGCAGAATTGATCAGCCCCAGCATTTT.